This T cell receptor beta chain was sequenced for a study of shared clonotypes between healthy human individuals. There are 13 residues in the CDR3. Trimming took off 0 bases at V and 4 bases at J, with 6 bases between the two ends. Germline V CDR1 and CDR2: KGHSH, LQKENI. The method was immunoSEQ multiplex PCR; TCRdb's version includes in-frame clones alone and lacks a portion of them. The data hold approximately 620,000 clones, with 97% observed a single time. This receptor was identified in a woman in her 30s in good health. Sequenced material: naive CD4+ T cells sorted from blood. As to subset: CD45RA+ positively selected. The rearrangement uses TRBV18 and TRBJ1-1; D is uncertain. For the CDR3, the DNA is TGTGCCAGCTCACCACCCGTGGCCACTGAAGCTTTCTTT. It is translated as CASSPPVATEAFF.